Only a few counts were recorded for the clone carrying this T cell receptor beta chain. Antigen specificity is unknown. The sample comes from a study of beta chain features in type 1 diabetes. Study-level points and caveats: Diminished insertions and augmented deletions at VDJ junctions characterized type 1 diabetes patients. Still unanswered here is whether HLA type influences TCRB rearrangement.

V trimming: 3 bases; J trimming: 7 bases; junction bases outside the gene matches: 9. CDR1 and CDR2 (germline): LNHNV, YYDKDF (reference sequence). CDR3 size: 15 residues. The authors reverse transcribed all of the isolated RNA, so sequencing captured expressed TCRB transcripts. Assay: immunoSEQ multiplex PCR; the TCRdb copy retains only in-frame clones and omits some. The sample records hundreds of thousands of clones, more than 9.5% being singletons. The clonotype comes from a woman aged 30 to 39 in good health. The specimen sequenced was naive CD4+ T cells from blood. This chain joins TRBV15 and TRBJ2-4, with 7 nucleotides matching TRBD1. The CDR3 sequence is CATSRSDRDGNIQYF. CDR3 nucleotides: TGTGCCACCAGCAGGTCTGACAGGGACGGTAACATTCAGTACTTC.